A selection of T cell receptor beta chains follows, all from one sample in a study of shared clonotypes between healthy human individuals. Clones were sequenced by immunoSEQ multiplex PCR, and TCRdb holds only the in-frame ones, with some missing. The table lists about half a million clones, approximately 84% of them singletons. Sequences were obtained from PBMCs. These receptors were collected from a woman in her forties in good health. Some clones in this sample may be carry-over from other donors' samples. Each CDR3 is given with its conserved first and last residue. A D gene is named only where the DNA matches it firmly. Not all rows give a size; the values are once, few, many and, for expanded clones, a class.

v_gene	d_gene	abundance	j_gene	CDR3nt	CDR3aa
TRBV6-5	.	.	TRBJ2-3	TGTGCCAGCAGGGGGCAAGCAGATACGCAGTATTTT	CASRGQADTQYF
TRBV5-1	.	.	TRBJ1-1	TGCGCCAGCAGCCCGGCGGCGGGGGCGGAACTAATGAACACTGAAGCTTTCTTT	CASSPAAGAELMNTEAFF
TRBV6-6	.	.	TRBJ2-7	TGTGCCAGCAATCGAGACGGGAGCTCCTACGAGCAGTACTTC	CASNRDGSSYEQYF
TRBV4-1	TRBD1	once	TRBJ1-5	TGCGCCAGCAGCCAATTACAGGGGGCAAATCAGCCCCAGCATTTT	CASSQLQGANQPQHF
TRBV2	.	once	TRBJ2-2	TGTGCCAGCAGCCTTAACGGGGAGCTGTTTTTT	CASSLNGELFF
TRBV28	TRBD2	few	TRBJ2-5	TGTGCCAGCAGTTTTAGCGGGAGTGAGACCCAGTACTTC	CASSFSGSETQYF
TRBV6-6	.	.	TRBJ1-2	TGTGCCAGCAGCGACGGGGGGGGACTTGGCTATGGCTACACCTTC	CASSDGGGLGYGYTF
TRBV9	.	.	TRBJ1-4	TGTGCCAGCAGCGTAGGGGACACGAATGAAAAACTGTTTTTT	CASSVGDTNEKLFF
TRBV4-3	.	.	TRBJ2-2	TGCGCCAGTAGCCAAGTCAATCCGGGACGGGCGAACACCGGTGAGCTGTTTTTT	CASSQVNPGRANTGELFF
TRBV10-3	TRBD2	.	TRBJ2-7	TGTGCCATCAGACCCGGGACTAGCGGCTACGAGCAGTACTTC	CAIRPGTSGYEQYF
TRBV18	.	.	TRBJ2-7	TGTGCCAGCTCTCCAAATGCCTACGAGCAGTACTTC	CASSPNAYEQYF
TRBV9	TRBD1	.	TRBJ1-2	TGTGCCAGCAGCGTAGGGGGACAGGCAATGAGCTATGGCTACACCTTC	CASSVGGQAMSYGYTF
TRBV6-1	TRBD2	.	TRBJ2-1	TGTGCCAGCACATCTAGCGGAAGCTCCTACAATGAGCAGTTCTTC	CASTSSGSSYNEQFF
TRBV7-2	TRBD1	.	TRBJ1-1	TGTGCCAGCAGGTATACAGGGGGAACTGAAGCTTTCTTT	CASRYTGGTEAFF
TRBV30	.	.	TRBJ2-5	TGTGCCTGGAGTCCGCAAAGAGAGACCCAGTACTTC	CAWSPQRETQYF
TRBV7-8	TRBD1	.	TRBJ2-2	TGTGCCAGCAGCTTCCGGACAGGGACCACCGGGGAGCTGTTTTTT	CASSFRTGTTGELFF
TRBV6-1	.	.	TRBJ2-3	TGTGCCAGCATGTCGGGGCAGGGGAGGGGTACGCAGTATTTT	CASMSGQGRGTQYF
TRBV4-2	.	few	TRBJ2-1	TGTGCCAGCAGCCCAGGGAGTCTGAATGAGCAGTTCTTC	CASSPGSLNEQFF